The clone carrying this TCR beta chain has more than one count but fewer than ten. Antigen: not known. The data derive from a study of graft-versus-host responses after intestinal transplantation. Study at large: Recipients received multivisceral, liver-intestinal, or isolated intestinal transplants.

Assay used: immunoSEQ multiplex PCR; TCRdb lists only in-frame clones, some missing. The sample has approximately 99,000 clones, under 95% seen once; the top ten hold about 0.072%. The study, taken as a whole, reports: The study found high graft-versus-host to host-versus-graft clonal ratios in allografts of patients with graft-donor T cell macrochimerism. GvH clones appeared in recipient marrow, some first in ileum or blood.

Trimming removed 0 bases from V and 3 bases from J, with 6 bases in between. CDR3 length: 13 residues. Germline CDR1 MNHEY, CDR2 SVGAGI. The clonotype comes from a human donor who was the organ donor for an intestinal transplant. This material consisted of unstimulated CD8+ T cells sorted from spleen or lymph node cells, taken before transplant. V is TRBV6-5 and J is TRBJ2-7, with no clear D. CDR3 in DNA: TGTGCCAGCAGTTACTCGAGAGGCTACGAGCAGTACTTC. Protein sequence: CASSYSRGYEQYF.